This TCR beta chain was observed in a study of cytomegalovirus exposure and HLA in healthy donors. Study-wide results and limits: According to a subsequent analysis, TCR clusters from the first cohort were inclined to appear together in the 120 validation repertoires. In vitro testing confirmed a few CMV-associated chains as specific for CMV antigens. Most TCR sequences proved rare, with some public TCRs found in many donors.

The data were produced by immunoSEQ multiplex PCR, yet TCRdb's version contains in-frame clones alone and is incomplete. In the table there are about 140,000 clones, 80% to 90% of which are singletons. The donors were members of the validation cohort, which comprised under 150 subjects and was separate from the first cohort of roughly 700 subjects. With respect to this clone: Its antigen is as yet unknown.

This CDR3 comprises 15 residues. Germline trimming cut 2 bases from V and 7 bases from J; bases unmatched to any gene: 4. Germline CDR1 and CDR2: SGHDT and YYEEEE. The chain joins TRBV5-6 to TRBJ1-6; 9 bases fit TRBD1. The origin of this receptor is a man aged 18 to 30 in good health and CMV-seronegative. Sequenced material: PBMCs. CDR3 residues: CASSFGTGYNSPLHF. In DNA, the CDR3 is TGTGCCAGCAGCTTCGGGACAGGGTACAATTCACCCCTCCACTTT.